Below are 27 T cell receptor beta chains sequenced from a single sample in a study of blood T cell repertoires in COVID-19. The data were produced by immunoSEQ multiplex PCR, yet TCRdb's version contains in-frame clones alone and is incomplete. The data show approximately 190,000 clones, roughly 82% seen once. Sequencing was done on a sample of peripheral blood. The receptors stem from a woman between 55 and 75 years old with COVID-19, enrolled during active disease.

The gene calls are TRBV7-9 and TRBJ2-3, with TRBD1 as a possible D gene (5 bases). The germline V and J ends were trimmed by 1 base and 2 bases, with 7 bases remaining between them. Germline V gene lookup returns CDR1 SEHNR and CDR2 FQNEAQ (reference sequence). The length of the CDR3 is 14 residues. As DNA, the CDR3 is TGTGCCAGCAGCTTAGTGGACACCACAGATACGCAGTATTTT. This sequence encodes CASSLVDTTDTQYF.

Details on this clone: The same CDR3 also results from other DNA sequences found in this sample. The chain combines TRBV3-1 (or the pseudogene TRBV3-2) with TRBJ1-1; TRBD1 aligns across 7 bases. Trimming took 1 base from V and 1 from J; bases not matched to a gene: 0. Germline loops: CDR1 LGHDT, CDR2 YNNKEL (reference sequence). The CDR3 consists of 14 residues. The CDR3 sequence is CASSQGQGNTEAFF. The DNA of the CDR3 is TGTGCCAGCAGCCAAGGACAGGGGAACACTGAAGCTTTCTTT.

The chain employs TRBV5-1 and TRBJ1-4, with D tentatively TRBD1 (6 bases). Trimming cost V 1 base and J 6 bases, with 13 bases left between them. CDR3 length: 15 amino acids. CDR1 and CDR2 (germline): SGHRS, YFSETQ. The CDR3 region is CASSLFGTSDEKLFF. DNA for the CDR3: TGCGCCAGCAGCTTGTTTGGGACAAGTGATGAAAAACTGTTTTTT.

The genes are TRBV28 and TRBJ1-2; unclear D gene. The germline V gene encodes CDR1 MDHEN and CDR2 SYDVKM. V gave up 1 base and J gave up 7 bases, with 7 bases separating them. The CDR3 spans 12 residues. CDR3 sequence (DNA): TGTGCCAGCAGTTTATTGGGCTCTGGCTACACCTTC. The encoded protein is CASSLLGSGYTF.

CDR3 residues: CAISESGRGSEQYF. CDR3 nucleotides: TGTGCCATCAGTGAGAGCGGGAGGGGGTCCGAGCAGTACTTC. The V gene is TRBV10-3, the J gene TRBJ2-7; the match to TRBD2 covers 10 bases. V lost 2 bases to trimming and J lost 6 bases; unmatched junction nucleotides: 4. Germline V CDR1 and CDR2: ENHRY, SYGVKD. The CDR3 loop spans 14 amino acids.

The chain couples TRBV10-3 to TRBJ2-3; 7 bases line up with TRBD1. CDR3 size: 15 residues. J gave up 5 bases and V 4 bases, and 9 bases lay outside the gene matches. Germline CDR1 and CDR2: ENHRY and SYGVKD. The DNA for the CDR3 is TGTGCCATCAGTGCAGGGACAGCCGGAGGAGATACGCAGTATTTT. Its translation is CAISAGTAGGDTQYF.

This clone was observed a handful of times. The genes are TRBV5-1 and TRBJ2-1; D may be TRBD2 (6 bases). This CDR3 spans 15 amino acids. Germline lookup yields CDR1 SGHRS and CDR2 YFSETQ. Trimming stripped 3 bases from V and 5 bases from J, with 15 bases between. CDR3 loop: CASSSGTAPNNEQFF. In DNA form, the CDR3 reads TGCGCCAGCAGCTCCGGGACTGCCCCCAACAATGAGCAGTTCTTC.

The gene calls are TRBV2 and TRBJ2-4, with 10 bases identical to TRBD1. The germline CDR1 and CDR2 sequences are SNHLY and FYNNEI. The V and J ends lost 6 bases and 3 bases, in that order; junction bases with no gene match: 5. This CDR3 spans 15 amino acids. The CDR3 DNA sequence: TGTGCCAGCAGGGGGGGGACAGGGGTCAAAAACATTCAGTACTTC. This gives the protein CASRGGTGVKNIQYF.

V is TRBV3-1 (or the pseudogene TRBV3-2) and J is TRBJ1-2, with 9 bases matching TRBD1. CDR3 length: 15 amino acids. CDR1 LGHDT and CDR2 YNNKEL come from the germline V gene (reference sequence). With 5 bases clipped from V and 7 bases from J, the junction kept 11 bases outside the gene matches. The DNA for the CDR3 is TGTGCCAGCAGCGAATATACACAGGGGGCGGTTGGCTACACCTTC. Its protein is CASSEYTQGAVGYTF.

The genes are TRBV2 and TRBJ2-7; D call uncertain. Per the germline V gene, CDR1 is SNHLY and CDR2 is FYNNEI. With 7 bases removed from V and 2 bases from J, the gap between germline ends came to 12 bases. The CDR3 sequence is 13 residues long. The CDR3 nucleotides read TGTGCCAGCACTAAGACAAGCCCCTACGAGCAGTACGTC. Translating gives CASTKTSPYEQYV.

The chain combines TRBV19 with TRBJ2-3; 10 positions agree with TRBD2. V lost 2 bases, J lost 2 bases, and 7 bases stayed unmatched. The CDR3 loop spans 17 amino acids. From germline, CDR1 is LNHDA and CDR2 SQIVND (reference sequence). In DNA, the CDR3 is TGTGCCAGTAGTATATTCCGGACTAGCGGCCTCACAGATACGCAGTATTTT. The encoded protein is CASSIFRTSGLTDTQYF.

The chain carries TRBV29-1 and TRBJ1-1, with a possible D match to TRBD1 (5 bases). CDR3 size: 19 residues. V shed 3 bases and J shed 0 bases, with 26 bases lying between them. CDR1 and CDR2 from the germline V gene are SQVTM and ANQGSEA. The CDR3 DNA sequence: TGCAGCGTTGATAGGGTTCTCCAATCAGGACAACCCATGAACACTGAAGCTTTCTTT. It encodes CSVDRVLQSGQPMNTEAFF. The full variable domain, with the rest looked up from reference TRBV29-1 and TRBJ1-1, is SAVISQKPSRDICQRGTSLTIQCQVDSQVTMMFWYRQQPGQSLTLIATANQGSEATYESGFVIDKFPISRPNLTFSTLTVSNMSPEDSSIYLCSVDRVLQSGQPMNTEAFFGQGTRLTVV.

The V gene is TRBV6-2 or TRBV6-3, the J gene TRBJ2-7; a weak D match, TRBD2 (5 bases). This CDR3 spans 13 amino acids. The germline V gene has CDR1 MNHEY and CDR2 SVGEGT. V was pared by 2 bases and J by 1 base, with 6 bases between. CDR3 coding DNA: TGTGCCAGCAGTTACAGGGAGTCCTACGAGCAGTACTTC. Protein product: CASSYRESYEQYF.

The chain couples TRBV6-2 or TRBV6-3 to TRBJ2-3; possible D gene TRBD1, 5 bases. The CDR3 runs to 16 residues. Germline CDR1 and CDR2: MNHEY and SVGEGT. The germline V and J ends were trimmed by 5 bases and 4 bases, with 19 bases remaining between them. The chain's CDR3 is CASSLIGRVIADTQYF. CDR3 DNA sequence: TGTGCCAGCAGTCTGATTGGCAGGGTGATAGCAGATACGCAGTATTTT.

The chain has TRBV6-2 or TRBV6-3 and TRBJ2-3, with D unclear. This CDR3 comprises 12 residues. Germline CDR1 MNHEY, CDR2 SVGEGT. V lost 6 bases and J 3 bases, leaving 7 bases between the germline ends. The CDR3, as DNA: TGTGCCAGCAGCACCCAGACAGATACGCAGTATTTT. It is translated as CASSTQTDTQYF.

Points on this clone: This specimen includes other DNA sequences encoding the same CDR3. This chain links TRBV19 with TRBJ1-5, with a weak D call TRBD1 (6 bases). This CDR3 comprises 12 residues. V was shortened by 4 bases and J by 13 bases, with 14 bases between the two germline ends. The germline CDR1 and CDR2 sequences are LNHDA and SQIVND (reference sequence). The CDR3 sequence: CASSTYRELQHF. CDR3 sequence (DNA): TGTGCCAGTAGTACCTACAGGGAACTACAGCATTTT. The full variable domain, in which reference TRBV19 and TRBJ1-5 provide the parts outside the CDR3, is DGGITQSPKYLFRKEGQNVTLSCEQNLNHDAMYWYRQDPGQGLRLIYYSQIVNDFQKGDIAEGYSVSREKKESFPLTVTSAQKNPTAFYLCASSTYRELQHFGDGTRLSIL.

CDR3 coding DNA: TGTGCCAGTAGTCTGAGGACAGCTGCCTCTGGAAACACCATATATTTT. It is translated as CASSLRTAASGNTIYF. The rearrangement uses TRBV19 and TRBJ1-3, with D possibly matching TRBD1 (6 bases). Trimming pared 5 bases from V and 0 bases from J, leaving 14 bases between. The germline CDR1 and CDR2 sequences are LNHDA and SQIVND (reference sequence). The length of the CDR3 is 16 residues.

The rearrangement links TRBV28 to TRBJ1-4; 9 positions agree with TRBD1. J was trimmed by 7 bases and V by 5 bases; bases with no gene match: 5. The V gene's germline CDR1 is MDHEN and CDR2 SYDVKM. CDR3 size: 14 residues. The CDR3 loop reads CASSPRDRAEKLFF. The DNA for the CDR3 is TGTGCCAGCAGTCCCCGGGACAGGGCTGAAAAACTGTTTTTT.

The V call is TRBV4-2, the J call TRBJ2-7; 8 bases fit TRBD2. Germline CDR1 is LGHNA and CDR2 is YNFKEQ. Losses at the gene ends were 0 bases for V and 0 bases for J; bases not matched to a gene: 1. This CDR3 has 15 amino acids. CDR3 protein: CASSQEAGASYEQYF. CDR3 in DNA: TGTGCCAGCAGCCAAGAAGCGGGGGCCTCCTACGAGCAGTACTTC.

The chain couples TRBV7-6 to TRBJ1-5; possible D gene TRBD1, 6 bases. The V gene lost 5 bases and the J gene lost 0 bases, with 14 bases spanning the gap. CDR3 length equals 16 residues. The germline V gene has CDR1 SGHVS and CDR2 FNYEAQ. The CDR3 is CASSLHDRYSNQPQHF. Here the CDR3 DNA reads TGTGCCAGCAGCCTCCATGACAGGTATAGCAATCAGCCCCAGCATTTT.

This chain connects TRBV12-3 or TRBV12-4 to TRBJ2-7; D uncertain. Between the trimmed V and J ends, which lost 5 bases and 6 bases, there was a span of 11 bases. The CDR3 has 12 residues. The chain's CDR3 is CASSISGLEQYF. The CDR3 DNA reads TGTGCCAGCAGTATCTCAGGTCTCGAGCAGTACTTC.

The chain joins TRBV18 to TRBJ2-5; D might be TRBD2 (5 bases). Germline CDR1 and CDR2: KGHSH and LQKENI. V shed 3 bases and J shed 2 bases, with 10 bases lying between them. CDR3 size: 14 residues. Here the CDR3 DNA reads TGTGCCAGCTCACCGGACGGGATACAAGAGACCCAGTACTTC. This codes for CASSPDGIQETQYF.

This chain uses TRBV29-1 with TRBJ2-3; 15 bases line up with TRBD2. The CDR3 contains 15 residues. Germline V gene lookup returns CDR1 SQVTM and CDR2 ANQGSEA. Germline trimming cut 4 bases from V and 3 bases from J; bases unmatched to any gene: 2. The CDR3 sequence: CSVGTSGGVTDTQYF. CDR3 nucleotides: TGCAGCGTTGGGACTAGCGGGGGGGTGACAGATACGCAGTATTTT.

CDR3 bases: TGTGCCAGCAGCTTAGATGAGGACTATTACAATGAGCAGTTCTTC. Translated: CASSLDEDYYNEQFF. V gene TRBV7-9 combines with J gene TRBJ2-1, with D perhaps matching TRBD2 (6 bases). V dropped 1 base and J dropped 4 bases, with 11 bases sitting between them. CDR1 is SEHNR and CDR2 is FQNEAQ in the germline V gene (reference sequence). The CDR3 spans 15 residues.

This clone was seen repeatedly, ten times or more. The CDR3 coding sequence is TGTGCCAGCAGTGAAGACCCACTACAGGGGTCCCAGCATTTT. Its protein is CASSEDPLQGSQHF. The chain uses TRBV6-1 and TRBJ1-5; the match to TRBD1 covers 7 bases. Germline V gene lookup returns CDR1 MNHNS and CDR2 SASEGT. The CDR3 sequence is 14 residues long. J lost 11 bases, V lost 1 base, and 8 bases had no gene match.

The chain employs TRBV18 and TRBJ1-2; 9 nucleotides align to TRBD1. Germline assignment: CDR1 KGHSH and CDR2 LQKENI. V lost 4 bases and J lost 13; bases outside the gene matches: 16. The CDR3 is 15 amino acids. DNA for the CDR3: TGTGCCAGCTCACTAGAACAGGGGGCGCGGACAACCACCACCTTC. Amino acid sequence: CASSLEQGARTTTTF.

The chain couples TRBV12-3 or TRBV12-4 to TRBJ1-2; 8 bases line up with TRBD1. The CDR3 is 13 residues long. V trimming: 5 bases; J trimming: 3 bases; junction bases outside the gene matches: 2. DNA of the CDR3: TGTGCCAGCAGTCCAGGGGGCCACTATGGCTACACCTTC. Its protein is CASSPGGHYGYTF.